What follows are 8 T cell receptor beta chains derived from one specimen sequenced in a study of blood T cell repertoires in COVID-19. The repertoire was sequenced with immunoSEQ multiplex PCR; TCRdb's copy has only in-frame clones and lacks some. Of over 200,000 clones detected, about 85% appear once; the ten largest clones hold around 18%. Sequencing was carried out using peripheral blood. The receptors were gathered from a woman aged 80 or over with active or convalescent COVID-19.

V and J are TRBV19 and TRBJ2-1; the D gene is possibly TRBD2 (6 bases). This CDR3 spans 15 amino acids. The V gene's germline CDR1 is LNHDA and CDR2 SQIVND (reference sequence). V was pared by 2 bases and J by 5 bases, with 13 bases between. CDR3 coding DNA: TGTGCCAGTAGTATACCGGGACTTATGGACAATGAGCAGTTCTTC. Protein product: CASSIPGLMDNEQFF.

The chain is built from TRBV19 and TRBJ2-7; TRBD2 might be the D (5 bases). The CDR3 is 17 residues long. The V gene lost 4 bases and the J gene lost 5 bases, with 24 bases spanning the gap. The V gene's germline CDR1 is LNHDA and CDR2 SQIVND (reference sequence). The CDR3 loop is CASSTRQYSASPNEQYF. CDR3 nucleotides: TGTGCCAGTAGTACACGCCAATATAGCGCTAGCCCGAACGAGCAGTACTTC.

The chain couples TRBV6-1 to TRBJ2-7; TRBD2 matches 7 bases. Germline CDR1 is MNHNS and CDR2 is SASEGT. The CDR3 runs 16 residues. The V segment lost 4 bases and the J segment 1 base; nucleotides outside the gene matches: 10. CDR3 region: CASSGKKSGTSYEQYF. The CDR3 bases are TGTGCCAGCAGTGGTAAGAAAAGCGGGACTTCCTACGAGCAGTACTTC.

The chain is built from TRBV25-1 and TRBJ2-3, with 14 bases identical to TRBD2. This CDR3 contains 16 residues. From germline, CDR1 is MGHDK and CDR2 SYGVNS. With V trimmed by 6 bases and J by 2 bases, 4 bases remained unmatched. CDR3 residues: CASSRLAGGDTDTQYF. In DNA, the CDR3 is TGTGCCAGCAGCCGACTAGCGGGAGGGGACACAGATACGCAGTATTTT.

This sequence joins TRBV10-3 and TRBJ2-3; 8 nucleotides line up with TRBD2. J lost 2 bases, V lost 4 bases, and 2 bases had no gene match. CDR3 size: 14 residues. Germline V gene sequence: CDR1 ENHRY, CDR2 SYGVKD. CDR3 sequence: CAISAGGVTDTQYF. DNA of the CDR3: TGTGCCATCAGTGCCGGGGGGGTCACAGATACGCAGTATTTT.

V and J are TRBV4-3 and TRBJ2-1; TRBD2 matches at 7 bases. Per germline, CDR1 LGHNA and CDR2 YSLEER. The length of the CDR3 is 18 residues. V was clipped by 0 bases and J by 3 bases; unmatched bases: 11. CDR3 nucleotides: TGCGCCAGCAGCCAAGATCTTCCACGCTGGGACTACTACAATGAGCAGTTCTTC. Protein sequence: CASSQDLPRWDYYNEQFF.

This rearrangement joins TRBV30 to TRBJ1-2, with 7 bases identical to TRBD1. Germline V gene data show CDR1 as GTSNPN and CDR2 as SVGIG (reference sequence). Trimming cost V 3 bases and J 9 bases; bases outside gene matches: 25. The CDR3 sequence is 18 residues long. CDR3 residues: CAWSVGTDRRSMNFRYTF. The CDR3 DNA is TGTGCCTGGAGCGTGGGGACAGATAGGAGGTCCATGAATTTTCGCTACACCTTC.

The chain recombines TRBV27 with TRBJ1-6; no clear D gene. Germline V gene data show CDR1 as MNHEY and CDR2 as SMNVEV (reference sequence). V was clipped by 1 base and J by 6 bases, with 10 bases between them. This CDR3 spans 15 amino acids. The CDR3 nucleotides read TGTGCCAGCAGTTTATTGTGGGGAGCTAATTCACCCCTCCACTTT. Translated: CASSLLWGANSPLHF.